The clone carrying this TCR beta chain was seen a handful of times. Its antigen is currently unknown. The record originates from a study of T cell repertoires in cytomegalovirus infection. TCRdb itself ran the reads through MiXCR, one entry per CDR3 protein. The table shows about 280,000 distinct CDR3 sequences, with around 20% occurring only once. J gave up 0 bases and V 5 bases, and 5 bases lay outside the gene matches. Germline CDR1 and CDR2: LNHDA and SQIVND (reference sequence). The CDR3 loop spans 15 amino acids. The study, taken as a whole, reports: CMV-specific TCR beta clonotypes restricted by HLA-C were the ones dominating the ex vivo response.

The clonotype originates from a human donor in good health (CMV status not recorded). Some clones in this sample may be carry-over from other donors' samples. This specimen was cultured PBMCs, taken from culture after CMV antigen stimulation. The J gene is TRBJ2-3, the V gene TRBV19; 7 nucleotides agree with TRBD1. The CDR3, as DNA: TGTGCCAGTAGTGGAACAGGGGCTAGCACAGATACGCAGTATTTT. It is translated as CASSGTGASTDTQYF.